This T cell receptor (beta chain) came from a study of blood T cell repertoires in COVID-19 (dated by TCRdb to 2018 to 2020). Study-wide context: Samples from collaborators originated in the United States, Italy and Spain and spanned both the acute and convalescent phases of COVID-19. The material from the prospective study consisted of cDNA or gDNA derived from T cells, B-cell-depleted T cells, or PBMCs. Subjects who had been exposed to COVID-19, were actively infected with it, or had recovered from it provided the deeply sampled blood TCRbeta repertoires that made up the dataset. The repertoires were released in a freely available public database meant as a resource for research on the immune response to SARS-CoV-2. The samples were drawn from the first 160 participants of the ongoing ImmuneRACE study and from over 950 subjects provided by 6 global collaborators. A de-identified subject ID, COVID-19 status, age in years and sex were almost always included in the sample metadata. HLA class I and class II types, where available, came from metadata supplied by the sample provider rather than from assay-based typing. The study at large found these results: Clinical and demographic metadata were provided uncurated, with the amount varying by source and participant.

As encoded in the germline V gene, CDR1 is WSHSY while CDR2 is SAAADI. Measured from the cysteine to the phenylalanine, the CDR3 is 13 residues long. Only the CDR3 DNA is retained, 39 bases long and in frame from the first base. V is reduced by 3 bases and J by 2 bases, leaving a spacing of 7 bases between them. TCRbeta CDR3 regions were amplified from genomic DNA using the immunoSEQ Assay, a bias-controlled multiplex PCR. The authors' pipeline ran thus. The number of nucleated cells in each sample was estimated by amplification of reference gene primers within the assay. To quantify the absolute abundance of each unique TCRbeta CDR3 rearrangement, sequence reads were collapsed and filtered. For each sample, productive Simpson clonality was calculated as the square root of Simpson's diversity index across productive rearrangements. This immuneACCESS table, as held by TCRdb, lists in-frame sequences with V and J called but not all clones. Of the missing ones, under half trace to an unresolved V gene in checked studies; the others have no known cause. The V and J calls and clone size are taken from that table; D and trimming were inferred from the DNA. The sample yields some 180,000 clones; about four fifths were counted once. Approximately 10% of the sample belongs to the ten largest clones.

This clone has a count of ten or more. Its antigen is currently not known. Base quality data are lacking; no much larger clone is found one base away. At one collaborating source in Seattle, patients were enrolled during active infection and were followed longitudinally through the course of disease. Whole blood was collected in K2EDTA tubes by collaborating institutions according to the institutions' own protocols. For TCRbeta analysis, collaborator samples were shipped as frozen whole blood, as isolated PBMCs, or as DNA extracted from either sample type. The TCR comes from a woman aged 40-49 years with COVID-19, enrolled during active disease. Sequences were obtained from peripheral blood. The sequence is built from TRBV10-2 and TRBJ2-5, with the identity of the D gene unclear. The sequenced DNA is TGCGCCAGCAGTGAAATACTTCAAGAGACCCAGTACTTC. This encodes CASSEILQETQYF.